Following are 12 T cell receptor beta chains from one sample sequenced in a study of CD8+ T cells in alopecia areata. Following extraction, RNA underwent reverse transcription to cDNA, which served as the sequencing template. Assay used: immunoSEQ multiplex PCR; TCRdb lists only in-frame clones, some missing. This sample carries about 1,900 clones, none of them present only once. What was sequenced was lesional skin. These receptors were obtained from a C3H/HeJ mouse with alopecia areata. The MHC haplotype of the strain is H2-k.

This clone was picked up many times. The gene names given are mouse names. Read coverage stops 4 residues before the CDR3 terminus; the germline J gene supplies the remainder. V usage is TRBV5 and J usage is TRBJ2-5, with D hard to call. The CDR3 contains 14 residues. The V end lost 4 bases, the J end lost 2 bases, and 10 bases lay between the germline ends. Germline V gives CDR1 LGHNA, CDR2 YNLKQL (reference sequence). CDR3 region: CASSLRQFQDTQYF. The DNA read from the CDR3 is TGTGCCAGCAGCCTTCGACAATTCCAAGAC.

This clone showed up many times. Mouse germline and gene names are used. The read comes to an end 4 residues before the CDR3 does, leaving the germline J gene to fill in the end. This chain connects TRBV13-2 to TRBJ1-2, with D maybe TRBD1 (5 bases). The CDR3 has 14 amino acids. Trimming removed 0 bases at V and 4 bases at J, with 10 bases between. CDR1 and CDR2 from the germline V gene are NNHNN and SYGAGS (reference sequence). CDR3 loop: CASGDAGRGSDYTF. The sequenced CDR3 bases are TGTGCCAGCGGTGATGCAGGGAGGGGCTCC.

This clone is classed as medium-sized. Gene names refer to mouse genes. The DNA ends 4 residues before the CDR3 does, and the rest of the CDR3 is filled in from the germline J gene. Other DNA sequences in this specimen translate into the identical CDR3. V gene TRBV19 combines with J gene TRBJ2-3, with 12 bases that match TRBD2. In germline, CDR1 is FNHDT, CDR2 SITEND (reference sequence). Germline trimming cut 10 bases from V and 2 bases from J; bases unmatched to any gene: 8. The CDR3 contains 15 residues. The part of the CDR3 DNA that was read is TGTGCCTCGACTGGGGGGGCGCGGGATGCAGAA. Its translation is CASTGGARDAE. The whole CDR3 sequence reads CASTGGARDAETLYF. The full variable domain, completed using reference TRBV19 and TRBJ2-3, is GGIITQTPKFLIGQEGQKLTLKCQQNFNHDTMYWYRQDSGKGLRLIYYSITENDLQKGDLSEGYDASREKKSSFSLTVTSAQKNEMAVFLCASTGGARDAETLYFGSGTRLTVL.

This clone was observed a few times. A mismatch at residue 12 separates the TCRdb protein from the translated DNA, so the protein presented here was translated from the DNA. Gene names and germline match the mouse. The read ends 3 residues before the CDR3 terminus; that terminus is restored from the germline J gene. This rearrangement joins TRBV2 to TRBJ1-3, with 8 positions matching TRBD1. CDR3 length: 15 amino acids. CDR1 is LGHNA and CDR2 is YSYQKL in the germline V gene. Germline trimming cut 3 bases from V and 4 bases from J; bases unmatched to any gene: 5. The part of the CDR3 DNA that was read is TGTGCCAGCAGCCATCTCAGGGGGCAGGGAAATACG. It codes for CASSHLRGQGNT. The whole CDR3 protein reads CASSHLRGQGNTLYF.

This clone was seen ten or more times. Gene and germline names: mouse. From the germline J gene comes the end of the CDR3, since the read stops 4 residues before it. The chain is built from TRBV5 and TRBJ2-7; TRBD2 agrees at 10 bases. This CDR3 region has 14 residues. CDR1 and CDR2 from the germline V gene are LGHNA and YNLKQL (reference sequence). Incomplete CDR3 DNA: TGTGCCAGCAGCCAAGAGGACTGGGGGTAT. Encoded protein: CASSQEDWGY. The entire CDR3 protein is CASSQEDWGYEQYF.

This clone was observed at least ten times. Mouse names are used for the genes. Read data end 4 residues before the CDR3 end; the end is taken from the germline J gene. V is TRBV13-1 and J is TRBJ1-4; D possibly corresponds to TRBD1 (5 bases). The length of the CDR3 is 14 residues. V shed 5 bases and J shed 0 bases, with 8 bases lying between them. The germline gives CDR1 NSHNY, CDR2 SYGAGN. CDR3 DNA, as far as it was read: TGTGCCAGCAGGAAGACAGTTTCCAACGAA. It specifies CASRKTVSNE. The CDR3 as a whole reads CASRKTVSNERLFF.

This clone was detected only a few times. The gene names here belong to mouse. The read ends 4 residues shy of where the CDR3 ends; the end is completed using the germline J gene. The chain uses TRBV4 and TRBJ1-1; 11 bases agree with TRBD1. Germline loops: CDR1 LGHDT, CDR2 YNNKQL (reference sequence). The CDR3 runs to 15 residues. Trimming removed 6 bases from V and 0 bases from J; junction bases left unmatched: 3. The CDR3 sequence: CASRDRGPANTEVFF. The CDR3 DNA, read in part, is TGTGCCAGCAGGGACAGGGGGCCTGCAAACACA.

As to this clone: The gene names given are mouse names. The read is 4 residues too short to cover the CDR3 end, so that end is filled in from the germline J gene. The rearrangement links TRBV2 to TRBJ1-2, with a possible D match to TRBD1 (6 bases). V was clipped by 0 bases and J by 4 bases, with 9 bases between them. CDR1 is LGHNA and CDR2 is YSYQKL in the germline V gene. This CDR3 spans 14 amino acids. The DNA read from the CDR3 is TGTGCCAGCAGCCAAGATGGGGGGCCCTCC. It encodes CASSQDGGPS. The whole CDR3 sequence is CASSQDGGPSDYTF.

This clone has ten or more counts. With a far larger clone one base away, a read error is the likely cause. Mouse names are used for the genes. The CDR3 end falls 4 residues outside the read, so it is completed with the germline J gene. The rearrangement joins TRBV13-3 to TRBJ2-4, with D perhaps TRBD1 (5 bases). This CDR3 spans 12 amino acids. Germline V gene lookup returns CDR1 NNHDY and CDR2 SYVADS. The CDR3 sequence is CASSPRENTLYF. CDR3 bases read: TGTGCCAGCAGTCCCAGGGAAAAC.

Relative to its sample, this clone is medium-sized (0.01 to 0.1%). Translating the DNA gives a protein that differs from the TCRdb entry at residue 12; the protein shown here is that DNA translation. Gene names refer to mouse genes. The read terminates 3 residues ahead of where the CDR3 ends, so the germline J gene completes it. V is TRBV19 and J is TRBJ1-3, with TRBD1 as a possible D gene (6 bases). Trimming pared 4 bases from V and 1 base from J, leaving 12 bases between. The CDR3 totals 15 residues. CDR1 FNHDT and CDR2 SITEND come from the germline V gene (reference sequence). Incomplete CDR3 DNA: TGTGCCAGCAGTCCCCTGGACAGATCTGGAAATACG. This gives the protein CASSPLDRSGNT. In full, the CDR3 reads CASSPLDRSGNTLYF.

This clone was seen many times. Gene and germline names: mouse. CDR3 sequence reads: CASGEGQGWSQDTQYF. CDR3 DNA (partial): TGTGCCAGCGGTGAAGGACAGGGGTGGAGCCAAGAC. The chain combines TRBV13-2 with TRBJ2-5, with 9 bases aligning to TRBD1. The read is 4 residues too short to cover the CDR3 end, so that end is filled in from the germline J gene. From germline, CDR1 is NNHNN and CDR2 SYGAGS (reference sequence). The CDR3 is made up of 16 amino acids. With 2 bases clipped from V and 2 bases from J, the junction kept 6 bases outside the gene matches.

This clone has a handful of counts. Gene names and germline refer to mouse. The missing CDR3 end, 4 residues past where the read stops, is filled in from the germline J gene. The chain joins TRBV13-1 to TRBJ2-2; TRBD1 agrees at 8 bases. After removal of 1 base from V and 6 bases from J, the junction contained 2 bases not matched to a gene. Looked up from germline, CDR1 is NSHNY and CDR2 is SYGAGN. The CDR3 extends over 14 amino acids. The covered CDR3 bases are TGTGCCAGCAGTGATTCACAGGGGGCCGGG. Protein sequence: CASSDSQGAG. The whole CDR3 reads CASSDSQGAGQLYF.